This TCR beta chain appears in the sequencing data of a study of blood T cell repertoires in COVID-19. Study context: Nucleic acid was either cDNA or gDNA, and it came from T cells, B-cell-depleted T cells, or PBMCs.

The data were produced by immunoSEQ multiplex PCR, yet TCRdb's version contains in-frame clones alone and is incomplete. The sample lists some 360,000 clones; approximately 89% were seen once. During active infection, Seattle patients enrolled and were then monitored through disease. Germline V CDR1 and CDR2: SGHNT, YYREEE (reference sequence). There are 15 residues in the CDR3. V was pared by 4 bases and J by 5 bases, with 13 bases between. This clonotype was sampled from a woman aged 55-69 years with COVID-19, enrolled during active disease. The sequenced sample was peripheral blood. This chain connects TRBV5-4 to TRBJ1-6, with D unresolved. CDR3 in amino acids: CASSPPEGDNSPLHF. Here the CDR3 DNA reads TGTGCCAGCAGCCCACCGGAAGGAGATAATTCACCCCTCCACTTT.